This record concerns one T cell receptor beta chain sequence. The antigen is not known. This specimen comes from a study of CD8+ T cells in alopecia areata. Whole-study results and caveats: Many expanded lesional clones remained in scalp and blood on tofacitinib. Links between baseline CD8+ expansion and response need larger treated cohorts.

As the sequencing template, cDNA was produced by extracting RNA and reverse transcribing it. Clones were sequenced by immunoSEQ multiplex PCR, and TCRdb holds only the in-frame ones, with some missing. The profile shows about 220,000 clones, about 50% of them singletons. Treatment reported: oral pan-JAK inhibitor, 5-10 mg twice daily. As part of sample collection, lesional scalp punch biopsies and peripheral blood were taken from alopecia areata patients. The CDR3 loop spans 14 amino acids. Looked up from germline, CDR1 is GTSNPN and CDR2 is SVGIG (reference sequence). V lost 5 bases, J lost 0 bases, and 13 bases lay in between.

The chain links TRBV30 to TRBJ1-1; no clear D. The origin of this receptor is a human donor with alopecia areata. Sequenced here: CD4+ T cells sorted from blood, sampled at week 4, from a patient treated with tofacitinib. The CDR3 coding sequence is TGTGCCTGGCAATCCAAACTCATGAACACTGAAGCTTTCTTT. Translation: CAWQSKLMNTEAFF.